The next 22 T cell receptor beta chains were all read from a single sample in a study of CD8 T cells in ankylosing spondylitis. These receptors' antigens are unknown. One entry per CDR3 protein, called by TCRdb with MiXCR from the 5' RACE reads. The sample holds over 600,000 distinct CDR3 sequences, around 17% seen once. Study-wide results and caveats: What appeared characteristic of ankylosing spondylitis blood was a TCR beta motif of fewer than ten highly homologous variants.

The specimen was blood, either unsorted or a sorted T cell fraction (not recorded which). The source of these receptors is a male donor with ankylosing spondylitis.

V and J are TRBV9 and TRBJ2-2; D is ambiguous. This CDR3 is 16 amino acids long. V was cut by 0 bases and J by 2 bases, with 11 bases left in between. Germline CDR1 reads SGDLS; CDR2 reads YYNGEE. CDR3 DNA sequence: TGTGCCAGCAGCGTAGGTCAGGCGATTAACACCGGGGAGCTGTTTTTT. Amino acid sequence: CASSVGQAINTGELFF.

V is TRBV7-8 and J is TRBJ2-7, with 10 positions matching TRBD1. CDR3 length equals 15 residues. The junction had 10 bases not matched to a gene; V was cut back by 5 bases and J by 6 bases. Germline V gives CDR1 SGHVS, CDR2 FQNEAQ. CDR3 region: CASSRRQGASGEQYF. The CDR3 DNA follows: TGTGCCAGCAGCCGTAGACAGGGGGCAAGTGGCGAGCAGTACTTC. The complete variable domain, with remaining parts taken from reference TRBV7-8 and TRBJ2-7, reads GAGVSQSPRYKVAKRGQDVALRCDPISGHVSLFWYQQALGQGPEFLTYFQNEAQLDKSGLPSDRFFAERPEGSVSTLKIQRTQQEDSAVYLCASSRRQGASGEQYFGPGTRLTVT.

This chain connects TRBV20-1 to TRBJ2-1, with TRBD2 identical over 9 bases. The V and J ends lost 3 bases and 2 bases, in that order; junction bases with no gene match: 8. Germline assignment: CDR1 DFQATT and CDR2 SNEGSKA (reference sequence). The CDR3 has 16 residues. In nucleotides, the CDR3 is TGCAGTGCTAGCCTTACTAGCGGGTTGGCCTACAATGAGCAGTTCTTC. Its protein is CSASLTSGLAYNEQFF.

The chain links TRBV4-1 to TRBJ2-7; perhaps TRBD1 as D (5 bases). Germline V gene data show CDR1 as MGHRA and CDR2 as YSYEKL. Trimming took off 1 base at V and 7 bases at J, with 11 bases between the two ends. The length of the CDR3 is 13 residues. CDR3 loop: CASSQGSGREQYF. CDR3 coding DNA: TGCGCCAGCAGCCAAGGCTCAGGGCGGGAGCAGTACTTC.

V and J are TRBV4-1 and TRBJ1-2; TRBD1 might be the D (5 bases). Looked up from germline, CDR1 is MGHRA and CDR2 is YSYEKL. This CDR3 contains 13 residues. Trimming removed 1 base from V and 8 bases from J, with 11 bases in between. The CDR3 here is CASSQVQGSGYTF. In DNA, the CDR3 is TGCGCCAGCAGCCAAGTTCAGGGTTCGGGCTACACCTTC.

This sequence joins TRBV12-3 or TRBV12-4 and TRBJ2-7, with 7 bases fitting TRBD1. The V and J ends lost 7 bases and 5 bases, in that order; junction bases with no gene match: 14. The CDR3 is 15 amino acids. The CDR3 sequence is CASTTYGQGVHEQYF. DNA for the CDR3: TGTGCCAGCACCACCTATGGGCAGGGGGTACACGAGCAGTACTTC.

This clonotype has only a few counts. This chain uses TRBV12-3 or TRBV12-4 with TRBJ2-3; TRBD2 matches at 7 bases. V was pared by 8 bases and J by 5 bases, with 7 bases of the junction left unmatched. The CDR3 length is 13 residues. The CDR3 DNA reads as TGTGCCAGCGCTGGCGGGGGAAGAGATACGCAGTATTTT. This gives the protein CASAGGGRDTQYF.

In its sample, this clonotype was seen a few times. J is TRBJ1-2 and V is TRBV5-1; weak D call: TRBD1 (5 bases). The V end lost 2 bases, the J end lost 4 bases, and 15 bases lay between the germline ends. Germline V gene lookup returns CDR1 SGHRS and CDR2 YFSETQ. The CDR3 runs 15 residues. CDR3 sequence: CASSFDGGPSYGYTF. CDR3 in DNA: TGCGCCAGCAGCTTCGACGGGGGTCCTTCCTATGGCTACACCTTC.

This clonotype was seen a handful of times. V and J are TRBV20-1 and TRBJ2-7, with D hard to call. V shed 4 bases and J shed 3 bases, with 16 bases lying between them. Germline V gives CDR1 DFQATT, CDR2 SNEGSKA (reference sequence). The CDR3 totals 14 residues. The CDR3 DNA sequence: TGCAGTGCTACGACTTCCTTGGGTGTCTACGAGCAGTACTTC. Its translation is CSATTSLGVYEQYF.

The chain carries TRBV11-2 and TRBJ2-1; either TRBD1 or TRBD2 may fit D (5 bases each). The V and J ends lost 5 bases and 4 bases respectively, with 12 bases between them. The CDR3 sequence is 14 residues long. The germline gives CDR1 SGHAT, CDR2 FQNNGV. The CDR3 loop is CASSLGDRYNEQFF. DNA of the CDR3: TGTGCCAGCAGCCTCGGGGACCGATACAATGAGCAGTTCTTC.

The chain is built from TRBV4-2 and TRBJ2-2; 7 nucleotides agree with TRBD2. V shed 4 bases, J shed 6 bases, and the junction held 14 bases outside the gene matches. The CDR3 consists of 17 residues. CDR1 and CDR2 from the germline V gene are LGHNA and YNFKEQ. The CDR3 spells CASSPRVAGETPGELFF. Written as DNA, the CDR3 is TGTGCCAGCAGCCCCCGTGTGGCGGGAGAAACCCCCGGGGAGCTGTTTTTT.

The chain carries TRBV3-1 and TRBJ2-1; unclear D gene. The CDR3 length is 15 residues. Trimming left V 4 bases short and J 8 bases short, with 18 bases between. The germline gives CDR1 LGHDT, CDR2 YNNKEL (reference sequence). CDR3 sequence (DNA): TGTGCCAGCAGCCCCTGGGGTTCGGGCCGGGATGAGCAGTTCTTC. It is translated as CASSPWGSGRDEQFF.

This clonotype was detected a few times. V usage is TRBV12-3 or TRBV12-4 and J usage is TRBJ2-2; D not resolved. The CDR3 extends over 15 amino acids. Trimming cost V 3 bases and J 7 bases, with 15 bases left between them. CDR3 coding DNA: TGTGCCAGCAGTTTTTGGTTTGGTCCTAGCGGGGAGCTGTTTTTT. As protein: CASSFWFGPSGELFF.

The rearrangement uses TRBV27 and TRBJ2-1; 14 nucleotides agree with TRBD2. Germline-derived CDR1 and CDR2 are MNHEY and SMNVEV (reference sequence). The CDR3 extends over 14 amino acids. Losses at the gene ends were 5 bases for V and 8 bases for J; bases not matched to a gene: 2. CDR3 residues: CASSRLAGGHEQFF. CDR3 DNA sequence: TGTGCCAGCAGTCGACTAGCGGGAGGGCATGAGCAGTTCTTC.

In this sample, this clonotype turned up a few times. V usage is TRBV5-1 and J usage is TRBJ2-2, with D tentatively TRBD1 or TRBD2 (5 bases each). Germline values: CDR1 SGHRS, CDR2 YFSETQ. V lost 3 bases to trimming and J lost 5 bases, with 17 bases between them. This CDR3 has 16 residues. The CDR3 nucleotides are TGCGCCAGCAGCTCAACGGGACCCGAGGGGACCGGGGAGCTGTTTTTT. It specifies CASSSTGPEGTGELFF.

This clonotype occurred a few times. The gene calls are TRBV7-2 and TRBJ2-3; 10 bases align to TRBD2. CDR1 and CDR2 (germline): SGHTA, FQGNSA. This CDR3 has 16 residues. The junction had 1 base not matched to a gene; V was cut back by 0 bases and J by 1 base. The chain's CDR3 is CASSLALAGGTDTQYF. CDR3 in DNA: TGTGCCAGCAGCTTAGCCCTAGCGGGAGGCACAGATACGCAGTATTTT. Combining the CDR3 with reference TRBV7-2 and TRBJ2-3 gives the whole variable domain GAGVSQSPSNKVTEKGKDVELRCDPISGHTALYWYRQSLGQGLEFLIYFQGNSAPDKSGLPSDRFSAERTGGSVSTLTIQRTQQEDSAVYLCASSLALAGGTDTQYFGPGTRLTVL.

This clonotype was counted once. The gene calls are TRBV12-3 or TRBV12-4 and TRBJ2-1; 9 positions agree with TRBD1. V shed 4 bases and J 6 bases; nucleotides not matched to a gene: 7. The CDR3 totals 15 residues. In DNA form, the CDR3 reads TGTGCCAGCAGTTGGGACAGGGTGTTTAGCAATGAGCAGTTCTTC. Amino acids: CASSWDRVFSNEQFF.

The sample holds a few counts of this clonotype. The chain recombines TRBV12-3 or TRBV12-4 with TRBJ2-3; D gene unclear. CDR3 size: 15 residues. V gave up 6 bases and J gave up 0 bases, with 13 bases separating them. This chain's CDR3 is CASRMAVPSTDTQYF. For the CDR3, the DNA is TGTGCCAGCAGGATGGCAGTCCCTAGCACAGATACGCAGTATTTT.

The table lists this clonotype with a few counts. V and J are TRBV5-6 and TRBJ2-7; D unresolved. Germline CDR1 SGHDT, CDR2 YYEEEE. CDR3 length equals 15 residues. Trimming removed 4 bases from V and 6 bases from J, with 20 bases in between. The CDR3 DNA reads as TGTGCCAGCAGCCCTCGGACGCTCAGTGTCGGCGAGCAGTACTTC. This gives the protein CASSPRTLSVGEQYF. Together with reference TRBV5-6 and TRBJ2-7, the CDR3 gives the full variable domain: DAGVTQSPTHLIKTRGQQVTLRCSPKSGHDTVSWYQQALGQGPQFIFQYYEEEERQRGNFPDRFSGHQFPNYSSELNVNALLLGDSALYLCASSPRTLSVGEQYFGPGTRLTVT.

This clonotype was seen at least ten times. This sequence joins TRBV4-1 and TRBJ2-1, with D perhaps TRBD1 or TRBD2 (6 bases each). V lost 0 bases, J lost 3 bases, and 15 bases lay in between. This CDR3 has 17 amino acids. Per the germline V gene, CDR1 is MGHRA and CDR2 is YSYEKL. The CDR3 sequence: CASSQDKGGAYYNEQFF. CDR3 in DNA: TGCGCCAGCAGCCAAGATAAGGGGGGAGCCTACTACAATGAGCAGTTCTTC.

The rearrangement links TRBV7-9 to TRBJ2-4; D is tentatively TRBD1 or TRBD2 (5 bases each). Germline assignment: CDR1 SEHNR and CDR2 FQNEAQ (reference sequence). The V end lost 2 bases, the J end lost 0 bases, and 14 bases lay between the germline ends. The CDR3 sequence is 17 residues long. CDR3 nucleotide sequence: TGTGCCAGCAGCTTATGGGACGTCGCCTTAGCCAAAAACATTCAGTACTTC. Its translation is CASSLWDVALAKNIQYF.

There are many counts of this clonotype. This chain links TRBV14 with TRBJ1-1; 11 bases map to TRBD1. Trimming took 4 bases from V and 5 from J; bases not matched to a gene: 6. CDR3 length equals 15 residues. Germline CDR1 SGHDN, CDR2 FVKESK. This CDR3 is CASSRQDRGRTEAFF. The DNA of the CDR3 is TGTGCCAGCAGCCGCCAGGACAGGGGGCGAACTGAAGCTTTCTTT.